Shown below are 5 T cell receptor beta chains from a single sample sequenced in a study of beta chain features in type 1 diabetes. Overall study results and limits: The study found moderately but significantly shorter TCRB CDR3s in all four CD4+ subsets of Type 1 diabetes patients.

As every portion of the isolated RNA was reverse transcribed, the sequencing read expressed TCRB transcripts. This table comes from immunoSEQ multiplex PCR, and its TCRdb copy is limited to in-frame clones, with some not included. The sample has 600,000 or so clones; around 12% are singletons. The antigens for these receptors are not known. Input material: naive CD4+ T cells from blood. The receptor source for this set is a man between 25 and 39 years old with type 1 diabetes.

There are a few counts of this clone. The chain has TRBV5-1 and TRBJ2-5; maybe TRBD2 (6 bases). V lost 3 bases and J 2 bases, leaving 8 bases between the germline ends. This CDR3 has 13 amino acids. The germline gives CDR1 SGHRS, CDR2 YFSETQ. In DNA form, the CDR3 reads TGCGCCAGCAGCTCGGGAGAGCAAGAGACCCAGTACTTC. Its protein product is CASSSGEQETQYF.

This clone showed up just a few times. The CDR3 region has the DNA TGTGCCAGCAGCGCCAATGAGGGGGCGTTTACTGGCTACACCTTC. Translated: CASSANEGAFTGYTF. The V and J genes are TRBV7-9 and TRBJ1-2; 7 nucleotides align to TRBD1. Germline V gene lookup returns CDR1 SEHNR and CDR2 FQNEAQ (reference sequence). The CDR3 runs to 15 residues. With 5 bases clipped from V and 7 bases from J, the junction kept 13 bases outside the gene matches.

At least ten counts were recorded for this clone. The same CDR3 can be traced to other DNA sequences in this sample. The rearrangement joins TRBV28 to TRBJ2-3, with 8 bases lining up with TRBD1. CDR3 length: 13 amino acids. The germline gives CDR1 MDHEN, CDR2 SYDVKM. V lost 6 bases to trimming and J lost 2 bases; unmatched junction nucleotides: 1. This CDR3 reads CASRGQDTDTQYF. CDR3 DNA: TGTGCCAGCAGGGGACAGGACACAGATACGCAGTATTTT.

The sample holds a few counts of this clone. The sample contains more than one DNA sequence encoding this CDR3. V usage is TRBV5-4 and J usage is TRBJ2-3; TRBD1 agrees at 9 bases. The CDR3 covers 14 residues. Germline V gives CDR1 SGHNT, CDR2 YYREEE (reference sequence). With 3 bases clipped from V and 4 bases from J, the junction kept 3 bases outside the gene matches. The CDR3 region is CASSSGQGPDTQYF. The CDR3 DNA is TGTGCCAGCAGCTCGGGACAGGGCCCAGATACGCAGTATTTT.

V usage is TRBV19 and J usage is TRBJ2-3; D is undetermined. Germline lookup yields CDR1 LNHDA and CDR2 SQIVND (reference sequence). V lost 6 bases and J lost 5, with 6 bases in between. CDR3 length: 11 amino acids. In DNA form, the CDR3 reads TGTGCCAGTAGCACCCAAGATACGCAGTATTTT. This codes for CASSTQDTQYF.